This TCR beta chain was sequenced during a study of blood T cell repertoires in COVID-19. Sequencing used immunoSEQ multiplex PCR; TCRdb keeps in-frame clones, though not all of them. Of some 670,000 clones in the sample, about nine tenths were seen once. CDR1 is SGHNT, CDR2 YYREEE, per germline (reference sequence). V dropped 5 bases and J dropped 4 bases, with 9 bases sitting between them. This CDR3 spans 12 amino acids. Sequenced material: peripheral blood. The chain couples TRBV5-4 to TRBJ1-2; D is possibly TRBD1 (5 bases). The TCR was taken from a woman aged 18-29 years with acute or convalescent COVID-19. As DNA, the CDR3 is TGTGCCAGCAGGGGGCCGACCTATGGCTACACCTTC. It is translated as CASRGPTYGYTF.